Below are 27 T cell receptor beta chains sequenced from a single sample in a study of blood T cell repertoires in COVID-19. Sequencing used immunoSEQ multiplex PCR; TCRdb keeps in-frame clones, though not all of them. The sample holds 150,000 to 200,000 clones, roughly 84% seen once. The sample comprised peripheral blood. The origin of the receptors is a human donor in a cohort sampled during active COVID-19.

The chain joins TRBV6-6 to TRBJ1-2, with a tentative D call TRBD1 (5 bases). Germline loops: CDR1 MNHNY, CDR2 SVGAGI (reference sequence). Trimming shortened V by 4 bases and J by 4 bases, and 10 bases separated the two germline ends. The CDR3 is 13 residues long. The CDR3 spells CASSLGVLYGYTF. DNA for the CDR3: TGTGCCAGCAGTTTAGGGGTCCTCTATGGCTACACCTTC.

V gene TRBV20-1 combines with J gene TRBJ1-1; D is unclear. The CDR3 covers 13 residues. V shed 3 bases and J shed 0 bases, with 8 bases lying between them. Per germline, CDR1 DFQATT and CDR2 SNEGSKA (reference sequence). This CDR3 reads CSASRGVNTEAFF. In DNA, the CDR3 is TGCAGTGCTAGTCGGGGAGTGAACACTGAAGCTTTCTTT.

CDR3 DNA sequence: TGTGCCAGTAGTCCGGGACAGGGAATACTGAAGGGCTACACCTTC. Amino acid sequence: CASSPGQGILKGYTF. V and J are TRBV19 and TRBJ1-2; 9 bases fit TRBD1. V shed 5 bases and J 8 bases; nucleotides not matched to a gene: 12. This CDR3 has 15 amino acids. CDR1 and CDR2 (germline): LNHDA, SQIVND (reference sequence). Full variable domain (remainder filled in from reference TRBV19 and TRBJ1-2): DGGITQSPKYLFRKEGQNVTLSCEQNLNHDAMYWYRQDPGQGLRLIYYSQIVNDFQKGDIAEGYSVSREKKESFPLTVTSAQKNPTAFYLCASSPGQGILKGYTFGSGTRLTVV.

This clone was counted a single time. The chain has TRBV6-5 and TRBJ2-7; 10 bases fit TRBD1. The CDR3 consists of 15 residues. After removal of 3 bases from V and 6 bases from J, the junction contained 8 bases not matched to a gene. CDR1 and CDR2 (germline): MNHEY, SVGAGI. The CDR3 DNA reads as TGTGCCAGCAGTTATGTTGGACAGGGGGATAGCGAGCAGTACTTC. Its translation is CASSYVGQGDSEQYF.

The rearrangement uses TRBV6-2 or TRBV6-3 and TRBJ1-2; possible D gene TRBD1, 5 bases. V was cut by 5 bases and J by 4 bases, with 11 bases left in between. Per germline, CDR1 MNHEY and CDR2 SVGEGT. This CDR3 comprises 13 residues. This CDR3 reads CASSDSSPYGYTF. In DNA, the CDR3 is TGTGCCAGCAGTGACAGTTCCCCCTATGGCTACACCTTC.

The CDR3 is CAIKDSLNTEAFF. In DNA, the CDR3 is TGTGCCATTAAGGACAGTTTGAACACTGAAGCTTTCTTT. V and J are TRBV10-3 and TRBJ1-1, with D tentatively TRBD1 (6 bases). Trimming took off 9 bases at V and 0 bases at J, with 11 bases between the two ends. This CDR3 spans 13 amino acids. Germline V CDR1 and CDR2: ENHRY, SYGVKD.

Remarks on this clone: The identical CDR3 is also encoded by other nucleotide sequences in the sample. V usage is TRBV5-1 and J usage is TRBJ1-4; D uncertain. Germline V lookup: CDR1 SGHRS, CDR2 YFSETQ. This CDR3 region has 15 residues. Trimming cost V 0 bases and J 0 bases, with 6 bases left between them. The CDR3 region is CASSLGTATNEKLFF. CDR3 in DNA: TGCGCCAGCAGCTTGGGCACAGCAACTAATGAAAAACTGTTTTTT.

V is TRBV6-2 or TRBV6-3 and J is TRBJ2-1, with a possible D match to TRBD1 (5 bases). Trimming took 6 bases from V and 7 from J, leaving 16 bases between them. The V gene's germline CDR1 is MNHEY and CDR2 SVGEGT. The CDR3 totals 14 residues. CDR3 sequence reads: CASSPHGAGNEQFF. In DNA form, the CDR3 reads TGTGCCAGCAGCCCTCATGGGGCTGGGAATGAGCAGTTCTTC.

This clone was detected a few times. The chain has TRBV11-3 and TRBJ2-5; TRBD1 matches at 7 bases. Unmatched junction bases numbered 5, after V lost 1 base and J lost 0 bases. Germline CDR1 and CDR2: SGHNT and YENEEA. The length of the CDR3 is 16 residues. The CDR3 region has the DNA TGTGCCAGCAGCTTAGGCATCGGGACAGACCAAGAGACCCAGTACTTC. It specifies CASSLGIGTDQETQYF. The full variable domain, its missing parts supplied by reference TRBV11-3 and TRBJ2-5, is EAGVVQSPRYKIIEKKQPVAFWCNPISGHNTLYWYLQNLGQGPELLIRYENEEAVDDSQLPKDRFSAERLKGVDSTLKIQPAELGDSAVYLCASSLGIGTDQETQYFGPGTRLLVL.

This rearrangement joins TRBV19 to TRBJ1-5, with D unclear. The CDR3 is made up of 15 amino acids. Germline V gives CDR1 LNHDA, CDR2 SQIVND (reference sequence). V was cut by 3 bases and J by 3 bases, with 12 bases left in between. In DNA form, the CDR3 reads TGTGCCAGTAGTATTAAACGGAGGAACAATCAGCCCCAGCATTTT. Translation: CASSIKRRNNQPQHF.

The rearrangement uses TRBV10-3 and TRBJ2-7; D call uncertain. Germline V gives CDR1 ENHRY, CDR2 SYGVKD. CDR3 length: 14 residues. Trimming pared 0 bases from V and 4 bases from J, leaving 10 bases between. CDR3 coding DNA: TGTGCCATCAGTGAGTCGGTCAACGGGTACGAGCAGTACTTC. Protein: CAISESVNGYEQYF.

V is TRBV14 and J is TRBJ1-2; D uncertain. The germline gives CDR1 SGHDN, CDR2 FVKESK. V lost 2 bases to trimming and J lost 3 bases, with 16 bases between them. CDR3 length: 16 residues. CDR3 in DNA: TGTGCCAGCAGCCAAATTAAAGTCTTGGGCCACTATGGCTACACCTTC. Translation gives CASSQIKVLGHYGYTF.

The V call is TRBV13, the J call TRBJ2-3; 9 nucleotides agree with TRBD1. The CDR3 consists of 17 residues. The V gene's germline CDR1 is PRHDT and CDR2 FYEKMQ (reference sequence). V lost 1 base to trimming and J lost 4 bases; unmatched junction nucleotides: 9. For the CDR3, the DNA is TGTGCCAGCAGCTTAGTTCCGGGACAGGGAATCCCAGATACGCAGTATTTT. It specifies CASSLVPGQGIPDTQYF.

This clone was seen repeatedly, ten times or more. The chain uses TRBV11-3 and TRBJ2-7, with D tentatively TRBD2 (5 bases). Germline CDR1 reads SGHNT; CDR2 reads YENEEA. This CDR3 is 13 amino acids long. The V end was cut by 5 bases, the J end by 6 bases, with 14 bases between. The CDR3 DNA reads as TGTGCCAGCAGCCCGGGGAAACGGAGCGAGCAGTACTTC. It is translated as CASSPGKRSEQYF.

This clone has a single count. The rearrangement links TRBV5-4 to TRBJ2-3, with TRBD2 matching over 16 bases. V lost 4 bases to trimming and J lost 5 bases; unmatched junction nucleotides: 4. The CDR3 is 16 residues long. The germline gives CDR1 SGHNT, CDR2 YYREEE (reference sequence). The CDR3 loop is CASSPGLAGGVDTQYF. CDR3 coding DNA: TGTGCCAGCAGCCCGGGACTAGCGGGAGGGGTAGATACGCAGTATTTT.

The chain links TRBV9 to TRBJ2-1, with TRBD1 matching 11 bases. There are 16 residues in the CDR3. CDR1 is SGDLS, CDR2 YYNGEE, per germline. Trimming cost V 2 bases and J 3 bases; bases outside gene matches: 4. CDR3 sequence (DNA): TGTGCCAGCAGCGTTACCGGGACAGGGGGCTACAATGAGCAGTTCTTC. Translation: CASSVTGTGGYNEQFF.

The sample holds a few counts of this clone. V usage is TRBV7-2 and J usage is TRBJ1-1; D call uncertain. Trimming removed 1 base from V and 4 bases from J, with 7 bases in between. This CDR3 spans 13 amino acids. Looked up from germline, CDR1 is SGHTA and CDR2 is FQGNSA. The CDR3 DNA sequence: TGTGCCAGCAGCTTAGAAGCGGGCACTGAAGCTTTCTTT. Amino acids: CASSLEAGTEAFF.

CDR3 loop: CASSPSGTSVKRGETQYF. The CDR3 bases are TGTGCCAGCAGCCCGTCCGGGACTAGCGTCAAGAGGGGAGAGACCCAGTACTTC. The J gene is TRBJ2-5, the V gene TRBV5-4, with 10 bases identical to TRBD2. V dropped 4 bases and J dropped 4; count of bases not matched to a gene: 16. Germline CDR1 is SGHNT and CDR2 is YYREEE (reference sequence). This CDR3 contains 18 residues.

This clone has a handful of counts. This chain connects TRBV6-2 or TRBV6-3 to TRBJ2-7; TRBD1 agrees at 11 bases. With 0 bases clipped from V and 3 bases from J, the junction kept 7 bases outside the gene matches. The CDR3 is 17 residues long. CDR1 MNHEY and CDR2 SVGEGT come from the germline V gene. DNA for the CDR3: TGTGCCAGCAGTTACTCGAAGGGGACAGGGGGAAACTACGAGCAGTACTTC. Encoded protein: CASSYSKGTGGNYEQYF.

The V gene is TRBV19, the J gene TRBJ2-1; 12 nucleotides match TRBD2. CDR1 LNHDA and CDR2 SQIVND come from the germline V gene (reference sequence). This CDR3 region has 18 residues. V was pared by 6 bases and J by 4 bases, with 13 bases of the junction left unmatched. CDR3 nucleotide sequence: TGTGCCAGTAGCTTGACAATGACGGGACTAGCGGGTTACAATGAGCAGTTCTTC. It encodes CASSLTMTGLAGYNEQFF.

The gene calls are TRBV29-1 and TRBJ1-5, with D perhaps TRBD1 (6 bases). V was clipped by 1 base and J by 7 bases, with 17 bases between them. Germline V gene lookup returns CDR1 SQVTM and CDR2 ANQGSEA. The CDR3 length is 15 residues. The chain's CDR3 is CSVEVGLGGGQPQHF. DNA of the CDR3: TGCAGCGTTGAAGTTGGGTTGGGAGGGGGGCAGCCCCAGCATTTT.

The chain employs TRBV7-9 and TRBJ2-1, with TRBD2 matching over 10 bases. Germline CDR1 SEHNR, CDR2 FQNEAQ (reference sequence). Trimming cost V 1 base and J 9 bases; bases outside gene matches: 9. This CDR3 spans 16 amino acids. The CDR3 DNA sequence: TGTGCCAGCAGCTTAGTCGGGGCTAGCGGGAGTTTTGAGCAGTTCTTC. Protein product: CASSLVGASGSFEQFF.

The V call is TRBV2, the J call TRBJ1-1; D remains unclear. Trimming removed 7 bases from V and 1 base from J, with 16 bases in between. CDR1 is SNHLY and CDR2 is FYNNEI in the germline V gene. The CDR3 has 15 residues. The CDR3 protein is CASTPEVRGNTEAFF. The DNA of the CDR3 is TGTGCCAGCACCCCCGAGGTGCGGGGGAACACTGAAGCTTTCTTT.

This chain uses TRBV28 with TRBJ1-6; no clear D gene. CDR1 is MDHEN and CDR2 is SYDVKM in the germline V gene. The germline V and J ends were trimmed by 7 bases and 0 bases, with 10 bases remaining between them. The CDR3 covers 15 residues. In nucleotides, the CDR3 is TGTGCCAGCATTAAAGAGAGCTCCTATAATTCACCCCTCCACTTT. This translates into CASIKESSYNSPLHF. The full variable domain, rest sourced from reference TRBV28 and TRBJ1-6, is DVKVTQSSRYLVKRTGEKVFLECVQDMDHENMFWYRQDPGLGLRLIYFSYDVKMKEKGDIPEGYSVSREKKERFSLILESASTNQTSMYLCASIKESSYNSPLHFGNGTRLTVT.

This clone showed up just a few times. V is TRBV11-3 and J is TRBJ2-7; 10 nucleotides match TRBD1. The CDR3 totals 15 residues. Looked up from germline, CDR1 is SGHNT and CDR2 is YENEEA. J gave up 1 base and V 5 bases, and 5 bases lay outside the gene matches. The CDR3: CASSPGQGWSYEQYF. The CDR3 DNA follows: TGTGCCAGCAGCCCGGGACAGGGGTGGTCCTACGAGCAGTACTTC.

This sequence joins TRBV11-1 and TRBJ1-1; TRBD1 is a possible D gene (6 bases). Trimming shortened V by 1 base and J by 4 bases, and 10 bases separated the two germline ends. This CDR3 has 14 residues. Germline assignment: CDR1 SGHAT and CDR2 FQDESV (reference sequence). The CDR3 region is CASSLDGGRTEAFF. The CDR3 DNA is TGTGCCAGCAGCTTAGACGGGGGGCGCACTGAAGCTTTCTTT.

CDR3 residues: CASTTGVGSYNEQFF. DNA of the CDR3: TGTGCCAGCACCACAGGGGTGGGCTCCTACAATGAGCAGTTCTTC. The gene calls are TRBV28 and TRBJ2-1; 7 bases agree with TRBD1. The CDR3 sequence is 15 residues long. Trimming at V came to 7 bases and at J to 0 bases, leaving 6 bases not matched to a gene. Germline V gene lookup returns CDR1 MDHEN and CDR2 SYDVKM.